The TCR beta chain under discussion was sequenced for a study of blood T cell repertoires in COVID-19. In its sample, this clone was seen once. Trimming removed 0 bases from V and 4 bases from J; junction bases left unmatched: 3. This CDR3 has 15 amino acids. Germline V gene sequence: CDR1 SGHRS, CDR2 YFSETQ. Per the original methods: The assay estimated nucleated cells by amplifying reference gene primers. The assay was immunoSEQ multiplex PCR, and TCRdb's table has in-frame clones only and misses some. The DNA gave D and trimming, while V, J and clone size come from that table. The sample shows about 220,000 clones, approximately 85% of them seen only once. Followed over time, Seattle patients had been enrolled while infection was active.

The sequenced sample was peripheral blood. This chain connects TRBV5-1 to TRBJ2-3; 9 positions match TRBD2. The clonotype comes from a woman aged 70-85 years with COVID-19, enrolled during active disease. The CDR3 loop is CASSLVSGSADTQYF. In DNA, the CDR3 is TGCGCCAGCAGCTTGGTTAGCGGGAGCGCAGATACGCAGTATTTT.